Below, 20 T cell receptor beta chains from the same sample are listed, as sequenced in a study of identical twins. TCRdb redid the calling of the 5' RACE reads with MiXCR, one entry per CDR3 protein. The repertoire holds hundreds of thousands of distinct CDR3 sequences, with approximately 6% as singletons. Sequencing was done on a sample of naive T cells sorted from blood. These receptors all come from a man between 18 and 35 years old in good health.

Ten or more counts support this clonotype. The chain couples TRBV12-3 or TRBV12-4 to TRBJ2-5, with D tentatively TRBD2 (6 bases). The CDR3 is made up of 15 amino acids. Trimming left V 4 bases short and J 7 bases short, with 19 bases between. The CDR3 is CASSSSPGLPATQYF. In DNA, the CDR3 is TGTGCCAGCAGTTCATCCCCGGGACTCCCAGCGACCCAGTACTTC.

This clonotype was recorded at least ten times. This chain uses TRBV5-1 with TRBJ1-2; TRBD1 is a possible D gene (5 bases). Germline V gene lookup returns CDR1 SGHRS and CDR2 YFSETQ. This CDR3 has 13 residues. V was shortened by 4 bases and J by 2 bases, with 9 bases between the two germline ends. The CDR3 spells CASSPRDNYGYTF. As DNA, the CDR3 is TGCGCCAGCAGCCCGCGGGACAACTATGGCTACACCTTC.

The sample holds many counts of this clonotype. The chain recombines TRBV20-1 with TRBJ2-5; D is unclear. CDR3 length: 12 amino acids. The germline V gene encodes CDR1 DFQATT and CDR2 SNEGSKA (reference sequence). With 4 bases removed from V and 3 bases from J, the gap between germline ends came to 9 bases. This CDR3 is CSATLGEETQYF. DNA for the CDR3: TGCAGTGCTACCCTAGGAGAAGAGACCCAGTACTTC.

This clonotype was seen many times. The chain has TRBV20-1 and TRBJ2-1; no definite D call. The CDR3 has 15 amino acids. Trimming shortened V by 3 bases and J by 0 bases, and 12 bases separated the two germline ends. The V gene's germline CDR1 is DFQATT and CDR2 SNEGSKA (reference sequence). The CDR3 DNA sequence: TGCAGTGCTAGGGCCCCCGCCAGCTCCTACAATGAGCAGTTCTTC. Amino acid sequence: CSARAPASSYNEQFF.

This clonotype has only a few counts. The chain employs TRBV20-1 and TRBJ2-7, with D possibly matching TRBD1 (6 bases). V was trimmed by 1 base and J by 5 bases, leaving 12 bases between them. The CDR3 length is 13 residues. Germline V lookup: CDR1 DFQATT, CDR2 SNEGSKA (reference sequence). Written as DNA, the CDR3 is TGCAGTGCTAGAGTGAACAGGGTACACGAGCAGTACTTC. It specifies CSARVNRVHEQYF.

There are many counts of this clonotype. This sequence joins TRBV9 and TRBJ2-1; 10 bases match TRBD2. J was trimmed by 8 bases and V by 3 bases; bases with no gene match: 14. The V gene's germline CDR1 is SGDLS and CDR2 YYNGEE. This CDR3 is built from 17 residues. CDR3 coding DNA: TGTGCCAGCAGCGCTCCCCCCGGGACTAGCGATCCTTATGAGCAGTTCTTC. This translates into CASSAPPGTSDPYEQFF. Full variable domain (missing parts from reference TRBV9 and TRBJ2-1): DSGVTQTPKHLITATGQRVTLRCSPRSGDLSVYWYQQSLDQGLQFLIQYYNGEERAKGNILERFSAQQFPDLHSELNLSSLELGDSALYFCASSAPPGTSDPYEQFFGPGTRLTVL.

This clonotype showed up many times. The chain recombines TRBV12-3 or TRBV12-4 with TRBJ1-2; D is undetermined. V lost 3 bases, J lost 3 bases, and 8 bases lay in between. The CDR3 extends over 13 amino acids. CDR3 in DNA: TGTGCCAGCAGTTTTAGACAAGACTATGGCTACACCTTC. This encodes CASSFRQDYGYTF.

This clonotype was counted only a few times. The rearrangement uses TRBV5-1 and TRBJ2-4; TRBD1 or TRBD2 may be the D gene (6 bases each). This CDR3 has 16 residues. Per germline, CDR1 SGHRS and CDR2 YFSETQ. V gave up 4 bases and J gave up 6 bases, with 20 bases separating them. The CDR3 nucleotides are TGCGCCAGCAGCATATCGGTAGGGGGGATAGGAAACATTCAGTACTTC. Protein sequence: CASSISVGGIGNIQYF.

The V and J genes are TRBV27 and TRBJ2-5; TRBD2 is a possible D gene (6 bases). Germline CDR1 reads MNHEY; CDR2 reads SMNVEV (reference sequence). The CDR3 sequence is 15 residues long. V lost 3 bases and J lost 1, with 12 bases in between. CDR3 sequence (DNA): TGTGCCAGCAGTTTGCTGGCGGGGTTCCAAGAGACCCAGTACTTC. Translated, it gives CASSLLAGFQETQYF.

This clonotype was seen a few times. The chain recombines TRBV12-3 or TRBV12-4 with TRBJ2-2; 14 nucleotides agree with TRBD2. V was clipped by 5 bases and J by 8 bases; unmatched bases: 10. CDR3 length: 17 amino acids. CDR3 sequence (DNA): TGTGCCAGCAGTATCAAACCGGGACTAGCGGGAGCGGGGGAGCTGTTTTTT. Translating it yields CASSIKPGLAGAGELFF.

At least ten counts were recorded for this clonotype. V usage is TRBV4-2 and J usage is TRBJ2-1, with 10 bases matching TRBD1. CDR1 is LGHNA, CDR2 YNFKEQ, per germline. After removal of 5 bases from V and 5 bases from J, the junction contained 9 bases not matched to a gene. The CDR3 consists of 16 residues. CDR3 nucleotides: TGTGCCAGCAGCGTTCGGACAGGGGGTTCGGACAATGAGCAGTTCTTC. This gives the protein CASSVRTGGSDNEQFF.

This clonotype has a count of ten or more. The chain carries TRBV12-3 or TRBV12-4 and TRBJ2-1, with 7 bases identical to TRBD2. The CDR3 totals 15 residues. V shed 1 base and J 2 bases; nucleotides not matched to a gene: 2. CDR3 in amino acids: CASSLGGSAYNEQFF. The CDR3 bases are TGTGCCAGCAGTTTAGGCGGGAGCGCCTACAATGAGCAGTTCTTC.

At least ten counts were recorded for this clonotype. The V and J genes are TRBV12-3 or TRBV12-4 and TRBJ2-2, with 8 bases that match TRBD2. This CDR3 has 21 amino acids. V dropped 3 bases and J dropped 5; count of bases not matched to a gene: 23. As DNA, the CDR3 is TGTGCCAGCAGTTTCAGCAGTGGGGGGAGAAGTAGCGGGACACGTACCGGGGAGCTGTTTTTT. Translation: CASSFSSGGRSSGTRTGELFF.

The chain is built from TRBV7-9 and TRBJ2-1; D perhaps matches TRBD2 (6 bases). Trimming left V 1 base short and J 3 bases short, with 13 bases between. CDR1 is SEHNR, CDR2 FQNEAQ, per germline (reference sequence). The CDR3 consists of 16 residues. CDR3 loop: CASSLGASAYYNEQFF. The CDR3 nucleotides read TGTGCCAGCAGCTTAGGTGCTAGCGCCTACTACAATGAGCAGTTCTTC.

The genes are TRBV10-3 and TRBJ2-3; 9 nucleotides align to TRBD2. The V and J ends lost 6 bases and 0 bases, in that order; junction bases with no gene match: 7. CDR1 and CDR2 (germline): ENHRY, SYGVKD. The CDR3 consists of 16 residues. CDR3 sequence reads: CAISEREAQSTDTQYF. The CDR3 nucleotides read TGTGCCATCAGCGAGCGGGAGGCCCAAAGCACAGATACGCAGTATTTT.

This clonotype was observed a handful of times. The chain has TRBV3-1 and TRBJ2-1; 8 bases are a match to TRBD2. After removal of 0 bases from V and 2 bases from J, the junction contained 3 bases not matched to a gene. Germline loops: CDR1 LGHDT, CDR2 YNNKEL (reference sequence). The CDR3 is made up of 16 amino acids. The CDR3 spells CASSQEGGRPYNEQFF. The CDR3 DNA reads TGTGCCAGCAGCCAAGAAGGCGGGAGGCCCTACAATGAGCAGTTCTTC.

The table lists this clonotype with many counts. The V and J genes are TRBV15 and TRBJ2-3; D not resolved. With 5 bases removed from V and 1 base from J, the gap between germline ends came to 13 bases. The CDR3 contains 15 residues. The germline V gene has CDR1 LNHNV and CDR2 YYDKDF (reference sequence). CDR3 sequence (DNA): TGTGCCACCAGCGCCCGCGAGCTTCGCACAGATACGCAGTATTTT. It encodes CATSARELRTDTQYF.

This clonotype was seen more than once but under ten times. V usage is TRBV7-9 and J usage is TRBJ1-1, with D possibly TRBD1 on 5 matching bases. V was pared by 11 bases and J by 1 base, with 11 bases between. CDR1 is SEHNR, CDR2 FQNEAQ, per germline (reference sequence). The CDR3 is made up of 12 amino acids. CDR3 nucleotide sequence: TGTGCCGGGGGTCGCGGGAACACTGAAGCTTTCTTT. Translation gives CAGGRGNTEAFF. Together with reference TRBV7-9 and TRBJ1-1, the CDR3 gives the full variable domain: DTGVSQNPRHKITKRGQNVTFRCDPISEHNRLYWYRQTLGQGPEFLTYFQNEAQLEKSRLLSDRFSAERPKGSFSTLEIQRTEQGDSAMYLCAGGRGNTEAFFGQGTRLTVV.

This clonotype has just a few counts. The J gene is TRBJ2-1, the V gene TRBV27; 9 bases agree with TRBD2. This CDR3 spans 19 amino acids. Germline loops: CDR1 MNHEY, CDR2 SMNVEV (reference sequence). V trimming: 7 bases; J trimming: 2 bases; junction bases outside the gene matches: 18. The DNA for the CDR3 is TGTGCCAGCATCCCCCTGGTCCGTGGCGGGAGGGCCACCTACAATGAGCAGTTCTTC. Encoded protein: CASIPLVRGGRATYNEQFF.

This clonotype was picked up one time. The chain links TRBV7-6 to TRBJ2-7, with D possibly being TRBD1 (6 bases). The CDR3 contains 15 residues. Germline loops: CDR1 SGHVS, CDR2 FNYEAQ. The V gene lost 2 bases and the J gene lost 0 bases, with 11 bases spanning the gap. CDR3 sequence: CASSLMQDSSYEQYV. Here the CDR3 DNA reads TGTGCCAGCAGCTTAATGCAGGACAGCTCCTACGAGCAGTACGTC.